A single sample is the source of the 15 T cell receptor beta chains below, sequenced in a study of CD8 T cells in ankylosing spondylitis. TCRdb redid the calling of the 5' RACE reads with MiXCR, one entry per CDR3 protein. This sample has 270,000 or so distinct CDR3 sequences, with approximately 20% found just once. The sequenced material came from blood, either unsorted or a sorted T cell fraction (not recorded which). Source of these receptors: a male donor with ankylosing spondylitis or in good health (not recorded which).

V and J are TRBV2 and TRBJ2-7; 8 bases match TRBD1. CDR3 length: 13 amino acids. Germline CDR1 and CDR2: SNHLY and FYNNEI. V gave up 6 bases and J gave up 4 bases; unmatched junction bases: 5. This chain's CDR3 is CASRRQGRYEQYF. DNA of the CDR3: TGTGCCAGCAGGCGACAGGGGAGGTACGAGCAGTACTTC. Filled out from reference TRBV2 and TRBJ2-7, the complete variable domain reads EPEVTQTPSHQVTQMGQEVILRCVPISNHLYFYWYRQILGQKVEFLVSFYNNEISEKSEIFDDQFSVERPDGSNFTLKIRSTKLEDSAMYFCASRRQGRYEQYFGPGTRLTVT.

This chain connects TRBV7-9 to TRBJ2-7; D assignment may be TRBD1 or TRBD2 (7 bases each). Trimming pared 5 bases from V and 5 bases from J, leaving 13 bases between. In germline, CDR1 is SEHNR, CDR2 FQNEAQ (reference sequence). The CDR3 extends over 13 amino acids. The CDR3 nucleotides read TGTGCCAGCAGCCAGGGGGGGTTGCACGAGCAGTACTTC. Translation: CASSQGGLHEQYF. Full variable domain (remainder filled in from reference TRBV7-9 and TRBJ2-7): DTGVSQNPRHKITKRGQNVTFRCDPISEHNRLYWYRQTLGQGPEFLTYFQNEAQLEKSRLLSDRFSAERPKGSFSTLEIQRTEQGDSAMYLCASSQGGLHEQYFGPGTRLTVT.

The sample holds a few counts of this clonotype. The chain recombines TRBV27 with TRBJ2-1; D might be TRBD2 (6 bases). This CDR3 spans 14 amino acids. V was cut by 6 bases and J by 1 base, with 10 bases left in between. CDR1 MNHEY and CDR2 SMNVEV come from the germline V gene (reference sequence). The DNA of the CDR3 is TGTGCCAGCAGGGAGGGTGGGTCCTACAATGAGCAGTTCTTC. It translates to CASREGGSYNEQFF.

This clonotype was found a few times. This chain links TRBV29-1 with TRBJ2-1; 11 bases are a match to TRBD2. Germline assignment: CDR1 SQVTM and CDR2 ANQGSEA. The CDR3 loop spans 15 amino acids. Trimming cost V 4 bases and J 7 bases; bases outside gene matches: 9. The CDR3 nucleotides read TGCAGCGTTGCAAGACTAGCGGGATTGGATAATGAGCAGTTCTTC. Its protein is CSVARLAGLDNEQFF.

The rearrangement joins TRBV12-3 or TRBV12-4 to TRBJ2-1, with TRBD2 identical over 11 bases. With V trimmed by 6 bases and J by 8 bases, 9 bases remained unmatched. The CDR3 is 15 residues long. Here the CDR3 reads CASSPQRLAGYEQFF. CDR3 bases: TGTGCCAGCAGCCCCCAACGACTAGCGGGGTATGAGCAGTTCTTC.

This clonotype appeared once. The rearrangement joins TRBV6-5 to TRBJ1-1; 11 nucleotides line up with TRBD1. The CDR3 has 18 amino acids. J lost 0 bases, V lost 4 bases, and 10 bases had no gene match. Germline V lookup: CDR1 MNHEY, CDR2 SVGAGI. The CDR3 nucleotides read TGTGCCAGCAGTTCTCGACCCGGGACAGGGGGTATGAACACTGAAGCTTTCTTT. Encoded protein: CASSSRPGTGGMNTEAFF.

This clonotype was picked up a small number of times. This sequence joins TRBV20-1 and TRBJ2-7; 12 bases are shared with TRBD2. V lost 6 bases, J lost 3 bases, and 3 bases stayed unmatched. CDR3 length: 13 amino acids. In germline, CDR1 is DFQATT, CDR2 SNEGSKA (reference sequence). CDR3 bases: TGCAGTGCAAGACTAGCGGGGGACTACGAGCAGTACTTC. Its protein product is CSARLAGDYEQYF.

The chain is built from TRBV7-6 and TRBJ2-1; TRBD1 aligns across 7 bases. The CDR3 runs 17 residues. Germline V gene data show CDR1 as SGHVS and CDR2 as FNYEAQ. The V and J ends lost 2 bases and 3 bases, in that order; junction bases with no gene match: 10. The CDR3 DNA is TGTGCCAGCAGCTTAACTCTTCCCAGGACAGGCTACAATGAGCAGTTCTTC. The encoded protein is CASSLTLPRTGYNEQFF.

The chain joins TRBV7-9 to TRBJ1-1; D is unclear. The germline gives CDR1 SEHNR, CDR2 FQNEAQ (reference sequence). V lost 5 bases, J lost 3 bases, and 13 bases lay in between. The CDR3 runs to 14 residues. The CDR3 DNA reads TGTGCCAGCAGCCCGCGCCCTGCGGACACTGAAGCTTTCTTT. Translated: CASSPRPADTEAFF. The full variable domain, with the rest looked up from reference TRBV7-9 and TRBJ1-1, is DTGVSQNPRHKITKRGQNVTFRCDPISEHNRLYWYRQTLGQGPEFLTYFQNEAQLEKSRLLSDRFSAERPKGSFSTLEIQRTEQGDSAMYLCASSPRPADTEAFFGQGTRLTVV.

With regard to this clonotype: This could be a read error, since a much larger clone is one nucleotide away. This chain connects TRBV29-1 to TRBJ2-3; D ambiguous. The CDR3 has 15 amino acids. The germline CDR1 and CDR2 sequences are SQVTM and ANQGSEA. This CDR3 is CSVALAAELSDAQYF. CDR3 DNA: TGCAGCGTTGCTTTGGCAGCCGAACTCTCAGATGCGCAGTATTTT.

This clonotype has a handful of counts. The rearrangement joins TRBV6-4 to TRBJ1-2; D remains ambiguous. This CDR3 is built from 12 residues. CDR1 is MRHNA, CDR2 SNTAGT, per germline. The ends were cut back, 6 bases at V and 7 bases at J, with 12 bases in the middle. This chain's CDR3 is CASRATSGGYTF. For the CDR3, the DNA is TGTGCCAGCAGGGCTACCTCGGGTGGCTACACCTTC.

The chain carries TRBV11-3 and TRBJ2-1; TRBD1 matches 9 bases. The CDR3 length is 15 residues. Germline values: CDR1 SGHNT, CDR2 YENEEA. V shed 4 bases, J shed 8 bases, and the junction held 9 bases outside the gene matches. The DNA for the CDR3 is TGTGCCAGCAGCTCCAGCGGGACAGGGCACCATGAGCAGTTCTTC. This sequence encodes CASSSSGTGHHEQFF.

This clonotype has just a few counts. This rearrangement joins TRBV28 to TRBJ1-1; 7 positions match TRBD1. This CDR3 is built from 14 residues. Germline CDR1 MDHEN, CDR2 SYDVKM. Unmatched junction bases numbered 3, after V lost 4 bases and J lost 1 base. The CDR3 DNA reads as TGTGCCAGCAGTTGGGACAGATCGAACACTGAAGCTTTCTTT. Its translation is CASSWDRSNTEAFF.

This clonotype was seen only a few times. CDR3 DNA: TGTGCCAGCAGCTTAGGTCAGGCCAGAGGACTAGGCCTGGGCGATGAGCAGTTCTTC. Translated: CASSLGQARGLGLGDEQFF. The rearrangement uses TRBV11-2 and TRBJ2-1, with 7 positions matching TRBD2. The V gene end was trimmed by 1 base and the J gene end by 8 bases; junction bases not matched to a gene: 20. Germline lookup yields CDR1 SGHAT and CDR2 FQNNGV. CDR3 length equals 19 residues. Looking up the rest from reference TRBV11-2 and TRBJ2-1 gives the full variable domain: EAGVAQSPRYKIIEKRQSVAFWCNPISGHATLYWYQQILGQGPKLLIQFQNNGVVDDSQLPKDRFSAERLKGVDSTLKIQPAKLEDSAVYLCASSLGQARGLGLGDEQFFGPGTRLTVL.

The chain is built from TRBV10-3 and TRBJ2-7, with 7 bases matching TRBD2. This CDR3 is 16 amino acids long. J gave up 0 bases and V 3 bases, and 8 bases lay outside the gene matches. CDR1 ENHRY and CDR2 SYGVKD come from the germline V gene. CDR3: CAISEWERGSSYEQYF. CDR3 nucleotides: TGTGCCATCAGTGAATGGGAGCGGGGCAGCTCCTACGAGCAGTACTTC.